This T cell receptor (beta chain) was sequenced in a study of shared T cell receptors in the human thymus. Looked up from germline, CDR1 is SNHLY and CDR2 is FYNNEI. The V end was cut by 5 bases, the J end by 8 bases, with 15 bases between. The CDR3 sequence is 13 residues long. Sequencing used immunoSEQ multiplex PCR; TCRdb keeps in-frame clones, though not all of them. The sample lists around 730,000 clones, roughly 85% seen once, with approximately 0.01% in the top ten. The same sample was also used in a study of human thymus T cells. As that report states: Among the donors, all were healthy Finnish infants having corrective surgery for congenital heart defects. Resections from corrective heart surgery supplied the thymus tissue. Apparent skewing of V and J gene usage characterized both thymic and blood repertoires. Thymic TCR repertoires of unrelated people reportedly overlapped highly.

The origin of this receptor is a girl less than two years old with a congenital heart defect. The rearrangement joins TRBV2 to TRBJ1-1; maybe TRBD1 (5 bases). Material for sequencing was thymocytes. The CDR3 spells CASSRAGRVEAFF. DNA for the CDR3: TGTGCCAGCAGTCGAGCGGGCAGGGTAGAAGCTTTCTTT.